These 2 T cell receptor beta chains came from one sample sequenced in a study of cytomegalovirus exposure and HLA in healthy donors. The PCR was carried out with 60 Vbeta primers and 13 Jbeta primers. Sequencing was performed with immunoSEQ multiplex PCR; in TCRdb, only in-frame clones are kept and a portion is missing. The table records about 150,000 clones, about four fifths of them present only once. The sequencing input was PBMCs. The origin of the receptors is a male donor in good health and CMV-seronegative.

This clone occurred once. The chain couples TRBV6-6 to TRBJ1-5; 7 bases fit TRBD1. Unmatched junction bases numbered 7, after V lost 6 bases and J lost 5 bases. CDR1 is MNHNY, CDR2 SVGAGI, per germline (reference sequence). The CDR3 consists of 14 residues. CDR3 residues: CASSQDREDQPQHF. In DNA form, the CDR3 reads TGTGCCAGCAGCCAAGACAGGGAAGATCAGCCCCAGCATTTT.

The chain links TRBV5-1 to TRBJ1-1; TRBD1 matches 11 bases. The CDR3 runs to 15 residues. V shed 3 bases and J 4 bases; nucleotides not matched to a gene: 5. Per germline, CDR1 SGHRS and CDR2 YFSETQ. The CDR3 coding sequence is TGCGCCAGCAGCTACGGACAGGGGGCTTTCACTGAAGCTTTCTTT. As protein: CASSYGQGAFTEAFF.